The present T cell receptor beta chain was sequenced within a study of shared clonotypes between healthy human individuals. The J segment lost 10 bases and the V segment lost 3 bases, leaving 6 bases of the junction unmatched. The germline gives CDR1 MNHEY, CDR2 SMNVEV (reference sequence). There are 14 residues in the CDR3. This clone was found a few times. The repertoire was sequenced with immunoSEQ multiplex PCR; TCRdb's copy has only in-frame clones and lacks some. The data show about a million clones, approximately 80% seen once. The sequence was collected from a man aged 18 to 35 in good health. This chain uses TRBV27 with TRBJ1-6; 7 positions agree with TRBD1. The sequenced sample consisted of memory CD4+ T cells sorted from blood. Subset of the sample: CD45RA-negative fraction. The CDR3 sequence: CASSFDRDGSPLHF. The CDR3, as DNA: TGTGCCAGCAGTTTTGACAGGGACGGGTCACCCCTCCACTTT.